Shown below are 14 T cell receptor beta chains from a single sample sequenced in a study of blood T cell repertoires in COVID-19. Clones were read by immunoSEQ multiplex PCR, and TCRdb kept only the in-frame ones, dropping some. This table holds more than 250,000 clones, around 88% found once. The sequencing input was PBMCs or T cells enriched from blood (not recorded which). The source is a woman aged 40-49 years who had recovered from COVID-19.

This clone was observed a single time. The rearrangement joins TRBV11-2 to TRBJ2-1; D is unclear. The CDR3 sequence is 14 residues long. The germline V and J ends were trimmed by 0 bases and 8 bases, with 11 bases remaining between them. The germline CDR1 and CDR2 sequences are SGHAT and FQNNGV. The DNA of the CDR3 is TGTGCCAGCAGCTTAGATGAAGCTTTCTATGAGCAGTTCTTC. Amino acids: CASSLDEAFYEQFF.

The chain couples TRBV11-2 to TRBJ2-5, with D perhaps TRBD1 (5 bases). Trimming took 0 bases from V and 2 from J, leaving 19 bases between them. The V gene's germline CDR1 is SGHAT and CDR2 FQNNGV. This CDR3 is built from 18 residues. The CDR3 DNA reads as TGTGCCAGCAGCTTAGATAACCGCGGACACGCGGTTCAAGAGACCCAGTACTTC. Translated, it gives CASSLDNRGHAVQETQYF. The entire variable domain, with the rest obtained from reference TRBV11-2 and TRBJ2-5, is as follows: EAGVAQSPRYKIIEKRQSVAFWCNPISGHATLYWYQQILGQGPKLLIQFQNNGVVDDSQLPKDRFSAERLKGVDSTLKIQPAKLEDSAVYLCASSLDNRGHAVQETQYFGPGTRLLVL.

V and J are TRBV7-8 and TRBJ1-5; a weak D match, TRBD1 (6 bases). The germline V gene has CDR1 SGHVS and CDR2 FQNEAQ. Trimming took off 4 bases at V and 7 bases at J, with 14 bases between the two ends. CDR3 length equals 14 residues. In DNA, the CDR3 is TGTGCCAGCAGCTCGGGGGGGCCCGGGCAGCCCCAGCATTTT. Translation: CASSSGGPGQPQHF.

The chain couples TRBV18 to TRBJ1-5; no definite D call. V gave up 1 base and J gave up 7 bases, with 14 bases separating them. Germline values: CDR1 KGHSH, CDR2 LQKENI. The CDR3 spans 15 residues. CDR3 residues: CASSPQRGGQQPQHF. Written as DNA, the CDR3 is TGTGCCAGCTCACCACAGAGAGGAGGGCAACAGCCCCAGCATTTT.

The chain couples TRBV27 to TRBJ2-1; 7 positions match TRBD1. The CDR3 covers 18 residues. V shed 4 bases and J 0 bases; nucleotides not matched to a gene: 12. CDR1 is MNHEY, CDR2 SMNVEV, per germline (reference sequence). In DNA, the CDR3 is TGTGCCAGCAGTTACGTGACAGGGATGAGGCGCTCCTACAATGAGCAGTTCTTC. Translating gives CASSYVTGMRRSYNEQFF.

This chain connects TRBV29-1 to TRBJ2-7, with D possibly matching TRBD2 (6 bases). Deletions cut 7 bases from V and 2 bases from J, with 15 bases between. This CDR3 has 13 amino acids. Germline CDR1 reads SQVTM; CDR2 reads ANQGSEA. CDR3 region: CSAGSGNAYEQYF. The CDR3 DNA sequence: TGCAGCGCCGGGAGTGGAAATGCCTACGAGCAGTACTTC.

This clone was seen just once. V and J are TRBV7-9 and TRBJ2-2, with 8 bases lining up with TRBD1. The V gene end was trimmed by 5 bases and the J gene end by 1 base; junction bases not matched to a gene: 3. The CDR3 contains 15 residues. CDR1 is SEHNR, CDR2 FQNEAQ, per germline (reference sequence). Here the CDR3 DNA reads TGTGCCAGCAGCACCAGGGGGCTGAACACCGGGGAGCTGTTTTTT. Encoded protein: CASSTRGLNTGELFF.

The chain combines TRBV7-2 with TRBJ1-1, with TRBD1 identical over 11 bases. Germline CDR1 reads SGHTA; CDR2 reads FQGNSA. This CDR3 contains 18 residues. V lost 1 base to trimming and J lost 1 base; unmatched junction nucleotides: 8. CDR3 in DNA: TGTGCCAGCAGCTTAGACGGGACAGGGGGAAGGTGGAACACTGAAGCTTTCTTT. As protein: CASSLDGTGGRWNTEAFF.

The chain combines TRBV28 with TRBJ2-3, with D unclear. V dropped 9 bases and J dropped 2 bases, with 12 bases sitting between them. The CDR3 extends over 13 amino acids. Germline V gene data show CDR1 as MDHEN and CDR2 as SYDVKM. The CDR3 sequence is CASSRTVTDTQYF. DNA of the CDR3: TGTGCCAGTAGTCGAACAGTCACAGATACGCAGTATTTT.

The V gene is TRBV6-5, the J gene TRBJ2-7, with D perhaps TRBD2 (5 bases). The V and J ends lost 6 bases and 5 bases respectively, with 17 bases between them. CDR1 MNHEY and CDR2 SVGAGI come from the germline V gene. This CDR3 comprises 14 residues. The CDR3 protein is CASSPPGNPNEQYF. DNA for the CDR3: TGTGCCAGCAGCCCCCCGGGGAATCCAAACGAGCAGTACTTC.

The chain has TRBV19 and TRBJ1-4; no reliable D call. The germline V gene encodes CDR1 LNHDA and CDR2 SQIVND (reference sequence). The V and J ends lost 5 bases and 8 bases respectively, with 18 bases between them. The CDR3 length is 15 residues. In DNA form, the CDR3 reads TGTGCCAGTAGTGCCCACAGAGCCCAGAGAGAAAAACTGTTTTTT. Amino acids: CASSAHRAQREKLFF. The full variable domain, in which reference TRBV19 and TRBJ1-4 provide the parts outside the CDR3, is DGGITQSPKYLFRKEGQNVTLSCEQNLNHDAMYWYRQDPGQGLRLIYYSQIVNDFQKGDIAEGYSVSREKKESFPLTVTSAQKNPTAFYLCASSAHRAQREKLFFGSGTQLSVL.

The chain recombines TRBV12-5 with TRBJ2-7, with 7 positions matching TRBD1. The CDR3 totals 16 residues. V trimming: 6 bases; J trimming: 3 bases; junction bases outside the gene matches: 14. Germline-derived CDR1 and CDR2 are LGHNT and FRNRAP. CDR3 nucleotides: TGTGCTAGTGGCCCCTGTGGCGGACAGGAACACTACGAGCAGTACTTC. Protein sequence: CASGPCGGQEHYEQYF.

J is TRBJ2-5 and V is TRBV7-9; 7 nucleotides agree with TRBD1. The CDR3 totals 15 residues. CDR1 is SEHNR, CDR2 FQNEAQ, per germline (reference sequence). V shed 0 bases and J 4 bases; nucleotides not matched to a gene: 5. The CDR3 nucleotides read TGTGCCAGCAGCTTAGCGCACAGGGGAAGAGAGACCCAGTACTTC. Translating gives CASSLAHRGRETQYF.

The chain has TRBV11-2 and TRBJ1-3; the D gene is possibly TRBD1 (6 bases). Germline CDR1 SGHAT, CDR2 FQNNGV. CDR3 size: 15 residues. The V end lost 5 bases, the J end lost 7 bases, and 18 bases lay between the germline ends. This chain's CDR3 is CASSAHVGGPNTIYF. DNA for the CDR3: TGTGCCAGCAGCGCCCACGTAGGGGGTCCCAACACCATATATTTT.